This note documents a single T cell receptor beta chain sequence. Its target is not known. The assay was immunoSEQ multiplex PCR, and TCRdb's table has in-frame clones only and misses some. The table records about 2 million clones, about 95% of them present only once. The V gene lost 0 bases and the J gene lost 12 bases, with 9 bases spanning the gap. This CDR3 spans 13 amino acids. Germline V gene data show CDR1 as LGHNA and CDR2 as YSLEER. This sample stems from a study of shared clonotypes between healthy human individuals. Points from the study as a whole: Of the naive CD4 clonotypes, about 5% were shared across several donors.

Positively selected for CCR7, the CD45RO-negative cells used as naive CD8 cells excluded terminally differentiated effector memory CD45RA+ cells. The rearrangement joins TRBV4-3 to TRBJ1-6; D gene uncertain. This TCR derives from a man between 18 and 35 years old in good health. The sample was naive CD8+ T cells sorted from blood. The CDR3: CASSQDTVQPLHF. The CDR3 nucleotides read TGCGCCAGCAGCCAAGATACGGTACAACCCCTCCACTTT.